Described below is a single TCR beta chain sequence and its context. Its antigen is not known. A second PCR of 7 to 11 cycles used a sample-barcoded 5' primer and a J-beta primer mix. At least 3 million CDR3-containing paired-end reads were obtained per sample. TCRdb re-analysed the 5' RACE reads in MiXCR, keeping a single row per CDR3 protein. The sample consists of 1.5 million to 2 million distinct CDR3 sequences, 39% of them appearing once. This specimen comes from a study of blood T cells in healthy people across ages. Findings and limits, study-wide: When set beside aged donors, long-lived donors presented more naive CD4+ cells and higher diversity.

The CDR3 length is 15 residues. Per germline, CDR1 DFQATT and CDR2 SNEGSKA (reference sequence). Trimming left V 6 bases short and J 2 bases short, with 20 bases between. The sequenced sample consisted of blood. This chain connects TRBV20-1 to TRBJ2-7, with D perhaps assigned TRBD1 or TRBD2 (5 bases each). This receptor was obtained from a human donor in good health. This chain's CDR3 is CSAPLPSGTPYEQYF. The CDR3 DNA reads TGCAGTGCCCCTTTGCCGAGTGGGACGCCCTACGAGCAGTACTTC.